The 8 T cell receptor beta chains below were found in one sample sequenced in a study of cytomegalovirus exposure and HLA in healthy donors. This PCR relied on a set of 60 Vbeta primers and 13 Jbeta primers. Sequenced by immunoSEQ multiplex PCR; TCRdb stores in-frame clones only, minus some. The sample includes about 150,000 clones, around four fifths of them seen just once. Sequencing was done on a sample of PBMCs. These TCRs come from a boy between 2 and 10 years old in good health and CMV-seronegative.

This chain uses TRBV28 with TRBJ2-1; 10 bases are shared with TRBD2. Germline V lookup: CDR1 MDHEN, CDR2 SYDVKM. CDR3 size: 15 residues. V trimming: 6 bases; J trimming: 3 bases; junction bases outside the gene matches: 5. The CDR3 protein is CASSRGLAVYNEQFF. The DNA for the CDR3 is TGTGCCAGCAGCCGCGGACTAGCGGTCTACAATGAGCAGTTCTTC.

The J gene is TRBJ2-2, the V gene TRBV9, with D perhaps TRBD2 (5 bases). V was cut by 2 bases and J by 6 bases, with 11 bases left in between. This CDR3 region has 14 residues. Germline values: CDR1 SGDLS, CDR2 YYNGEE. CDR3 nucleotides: TGTGCCAGCAGCGTTCTACTAGGGTCCGGGGAGCTGTTTTTT. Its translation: CASSVLLGSGELFF. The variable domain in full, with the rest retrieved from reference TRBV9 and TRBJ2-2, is DSGVTQTPKHLITATGQRVTLRCSPRSGDLSVYWYQQSLDQGLQFLIQYYNGEERAKGNILERFSAQQFPDLHSELNLSSLELGDSALYFCASSVLLGSGELFFGEGSRLTVL.

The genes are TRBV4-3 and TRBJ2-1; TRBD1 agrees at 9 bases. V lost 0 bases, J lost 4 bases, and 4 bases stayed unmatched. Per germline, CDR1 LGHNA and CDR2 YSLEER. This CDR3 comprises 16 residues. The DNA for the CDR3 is TGCGCCAGCAGCCAAGAAAACAGGGGGCCGTACAATGAGCAGTTCTTC. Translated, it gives CASSQENRGPYNEQFF.

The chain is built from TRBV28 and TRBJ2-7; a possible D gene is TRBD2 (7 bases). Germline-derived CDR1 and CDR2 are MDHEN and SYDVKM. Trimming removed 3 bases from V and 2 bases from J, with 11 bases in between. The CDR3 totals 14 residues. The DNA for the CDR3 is TGTGCCAGCAGTTTGGTCGGGGGGCCCTACGAGCAGTACTTC. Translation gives CASSLVGGPYEQYF.

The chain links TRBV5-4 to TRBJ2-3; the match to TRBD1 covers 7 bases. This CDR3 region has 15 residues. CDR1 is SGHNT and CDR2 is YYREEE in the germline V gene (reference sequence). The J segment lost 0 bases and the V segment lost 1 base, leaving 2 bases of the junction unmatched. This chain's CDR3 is CASSLRGPSTDTQYF. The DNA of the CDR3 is TGTGCCAGCAGCTTGAGGGGGCCGAGCACAGATACGCAGTATTTT.

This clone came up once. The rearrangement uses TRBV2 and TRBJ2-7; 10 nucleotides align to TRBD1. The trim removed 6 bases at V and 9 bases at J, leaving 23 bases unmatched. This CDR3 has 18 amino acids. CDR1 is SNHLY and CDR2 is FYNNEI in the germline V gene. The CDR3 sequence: CASSRMVPGQGKSTRQYF. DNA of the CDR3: TGTGCCAGCAGCCGGATGGTACCGGGACAGGGGAAGTCGACGCGGCAGTACTTC.

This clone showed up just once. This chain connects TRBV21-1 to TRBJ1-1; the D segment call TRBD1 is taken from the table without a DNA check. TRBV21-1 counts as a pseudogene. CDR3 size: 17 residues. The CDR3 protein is CASSQRSQGPLNTEAFF. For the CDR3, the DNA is TGTGCCAGCTCCCAAAGATCCCAGGGCCCATTGAACACTGAAGCTTTCTTT.

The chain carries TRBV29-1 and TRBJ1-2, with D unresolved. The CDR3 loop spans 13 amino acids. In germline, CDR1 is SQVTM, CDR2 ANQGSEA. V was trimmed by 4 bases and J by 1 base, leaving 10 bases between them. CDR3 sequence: CSVVVQINYGYTF. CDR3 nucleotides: TGCAGCGTTGTGGTACAGATTAACTATGGCTACACCTTC.